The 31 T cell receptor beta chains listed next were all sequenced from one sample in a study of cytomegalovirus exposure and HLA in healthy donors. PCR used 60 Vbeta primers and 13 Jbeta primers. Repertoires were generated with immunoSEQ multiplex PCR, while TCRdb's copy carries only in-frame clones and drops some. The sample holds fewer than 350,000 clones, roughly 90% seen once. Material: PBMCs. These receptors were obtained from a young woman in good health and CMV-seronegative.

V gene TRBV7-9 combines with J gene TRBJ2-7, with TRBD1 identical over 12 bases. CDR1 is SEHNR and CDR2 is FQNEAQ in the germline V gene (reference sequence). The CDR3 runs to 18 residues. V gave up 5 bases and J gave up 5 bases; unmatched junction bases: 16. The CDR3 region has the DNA TGTGCCAGCAGCCGACAGATGGACCGGGACAGGGGGCTTCACGAGCAGTACTTC. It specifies CASSRQMDRDRGLHEQYF.

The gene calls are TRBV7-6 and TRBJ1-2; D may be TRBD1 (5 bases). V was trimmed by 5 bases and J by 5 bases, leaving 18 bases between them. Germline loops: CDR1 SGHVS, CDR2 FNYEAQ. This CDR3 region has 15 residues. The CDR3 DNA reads TGTGCCAGCAGCCCCATCTCAGGGCTCCCGTATGGCTACACCTTC. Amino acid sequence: CASSPISGLPYGYTF.

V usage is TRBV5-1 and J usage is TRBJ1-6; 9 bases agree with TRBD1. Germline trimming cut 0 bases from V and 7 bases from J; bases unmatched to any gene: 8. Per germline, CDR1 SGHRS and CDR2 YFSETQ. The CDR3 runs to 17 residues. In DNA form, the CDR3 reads TGCGCCAGCAGCTTGGTCATTACCGGGACAGGGAATTCACCCCTCCACTTT. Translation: CASSLVITGTGNSPLHF.

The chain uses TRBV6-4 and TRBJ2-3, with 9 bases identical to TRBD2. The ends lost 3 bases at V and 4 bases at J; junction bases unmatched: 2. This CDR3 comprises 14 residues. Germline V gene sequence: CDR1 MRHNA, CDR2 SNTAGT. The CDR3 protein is CASSEGGGADTQYF. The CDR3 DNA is TGTGCCAGCAGTGAAGGCGGGGGGGCAGATACGCAGTATTTT.

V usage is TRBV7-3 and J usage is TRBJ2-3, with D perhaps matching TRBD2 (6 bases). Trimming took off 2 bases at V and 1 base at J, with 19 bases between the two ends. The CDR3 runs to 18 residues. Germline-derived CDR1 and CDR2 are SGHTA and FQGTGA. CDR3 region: CASSLYPWVGGGTDTQYF. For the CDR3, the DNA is TGTGCCAGCAGCTTATACCCATGGGTGGGGGGAGGCACAGATACGCAGTATTTT.

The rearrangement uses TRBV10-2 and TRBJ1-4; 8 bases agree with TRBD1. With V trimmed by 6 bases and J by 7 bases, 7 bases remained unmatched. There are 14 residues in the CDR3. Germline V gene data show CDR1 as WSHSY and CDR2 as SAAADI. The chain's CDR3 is CASRKGQGGEKLFF. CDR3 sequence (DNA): TGCGCCAGCAGAAAAGGACAGGGCGGTGAAAAACTGTTTTTT.

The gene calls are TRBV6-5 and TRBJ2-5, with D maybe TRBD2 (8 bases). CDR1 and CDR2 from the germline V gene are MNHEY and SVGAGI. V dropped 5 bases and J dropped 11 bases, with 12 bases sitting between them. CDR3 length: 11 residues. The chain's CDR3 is CASSREGAQYF. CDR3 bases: TGTGCCAGCAGTCGGGAGGGGGCACAGTACTTC.

The CDR3 sequence is CASSFNSQGSNYGYTF. CDR3 bases: TGTGCCAGCAGTTTTAACTCCCAGGGTTCTAACTATGGCTACACCTTC. The V call is TRBV27, the J call TRBJ1-2; D is perhaps TRBD1 (5 bases). Germline loops: CDR1 MNHEY, CDR2 SMNVEV (reference sequence). This CDR3 is 16 amino acids long. V lost 3 bases, J lost 0 bases, and 14 bases lay in between.

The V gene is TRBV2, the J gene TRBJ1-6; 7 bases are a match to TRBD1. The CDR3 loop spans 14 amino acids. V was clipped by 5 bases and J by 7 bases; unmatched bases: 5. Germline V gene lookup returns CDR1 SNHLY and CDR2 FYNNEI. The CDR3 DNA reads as TGTGCCAGCAGTACAGGGGAGCCCAATTCACCCCTCCACTTT. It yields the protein CASSTGEPNSPLHF.

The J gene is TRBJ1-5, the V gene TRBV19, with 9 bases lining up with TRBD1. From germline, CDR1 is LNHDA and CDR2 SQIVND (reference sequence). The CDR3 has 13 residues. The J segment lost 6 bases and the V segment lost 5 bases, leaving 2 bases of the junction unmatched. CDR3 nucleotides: TGTGCCAGTAGTCCACAGGGGGCTCAGCCCCAGCATTTT. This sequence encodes CASSPQGAQPQHF.

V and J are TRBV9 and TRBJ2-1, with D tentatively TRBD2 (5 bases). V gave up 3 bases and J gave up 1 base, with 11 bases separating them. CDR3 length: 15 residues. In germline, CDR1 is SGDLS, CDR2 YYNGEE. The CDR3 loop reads CASSEDSPSYNEQFF. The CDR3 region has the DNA TGTGCCAGCAGCGAGGACTCCCCTTCCTACAATGAGCAGTTCTTC.

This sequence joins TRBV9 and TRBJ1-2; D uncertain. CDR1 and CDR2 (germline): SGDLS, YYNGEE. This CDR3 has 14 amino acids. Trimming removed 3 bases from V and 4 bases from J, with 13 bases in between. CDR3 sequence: CASSGATEVYGYTF. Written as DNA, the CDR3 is TGTGCCAGCAGCGGAGCGACCGAAGTCTATGGCTACACCTTC.

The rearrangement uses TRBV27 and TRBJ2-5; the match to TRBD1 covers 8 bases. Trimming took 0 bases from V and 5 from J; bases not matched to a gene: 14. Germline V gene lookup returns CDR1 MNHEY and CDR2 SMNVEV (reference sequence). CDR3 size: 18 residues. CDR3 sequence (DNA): TGTGCCAGCAGTTTATCAGGGGACAGGCAGGGGGCGATCGAGACCCAGTACTTC. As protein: CASSLSGDRQGAIETQYF.

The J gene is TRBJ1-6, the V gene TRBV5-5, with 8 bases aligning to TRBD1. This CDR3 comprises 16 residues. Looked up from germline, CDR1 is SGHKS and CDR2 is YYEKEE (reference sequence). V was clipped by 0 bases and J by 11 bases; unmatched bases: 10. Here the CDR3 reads CASSLGGTGGIAPLHF. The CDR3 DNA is TGTGCCAGCAGCTTGGGGGGGACAGGCGGAATTGCACCCCTCCACTTT.

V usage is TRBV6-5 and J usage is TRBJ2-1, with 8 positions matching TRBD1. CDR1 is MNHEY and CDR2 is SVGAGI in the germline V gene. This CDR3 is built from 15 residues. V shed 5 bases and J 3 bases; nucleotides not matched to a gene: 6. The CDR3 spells CASSQQGAFYNEQFF. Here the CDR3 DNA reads TGTGCCAGCAGTCAGCAGGGGGCGTTCTACAATGAGCAGTTCTTC.

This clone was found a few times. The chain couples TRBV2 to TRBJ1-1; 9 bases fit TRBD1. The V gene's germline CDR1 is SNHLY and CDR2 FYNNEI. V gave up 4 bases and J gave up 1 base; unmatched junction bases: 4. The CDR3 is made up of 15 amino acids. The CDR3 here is CASSAPQGANTEAFF. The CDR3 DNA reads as TGTGCCAGCAGTGCCCCACAGGGGGCGAACACTGAAGCTTTCTTT.

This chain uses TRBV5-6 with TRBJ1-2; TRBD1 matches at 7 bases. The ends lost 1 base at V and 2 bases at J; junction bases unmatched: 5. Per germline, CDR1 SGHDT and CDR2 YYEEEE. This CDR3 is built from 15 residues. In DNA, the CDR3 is TGTGCCAGCAGCTTGAGGGGGACAGCCAACTATGGCTACACCTTC. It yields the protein CASSLRGTANYGYTF. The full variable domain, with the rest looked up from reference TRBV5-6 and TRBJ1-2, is DAGVTQSPTHLIKTRGQQVTLRCSPKSGHDTVSWYQQALGQGPQFIFQYYEEEERQRGNFPDRFSGHQFPNYSSELNVNALLLGDSALYLCASSLRGTANYGYTFGSGTRLTVV.

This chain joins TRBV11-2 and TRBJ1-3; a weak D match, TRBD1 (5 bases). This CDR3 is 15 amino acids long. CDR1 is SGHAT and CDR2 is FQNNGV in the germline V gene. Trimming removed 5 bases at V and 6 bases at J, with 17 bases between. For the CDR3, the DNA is TGTGCCAGCAGCCAGGAACTGTCGGGGGAAAACACCATATATTTT. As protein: CASSQELSGENTIYF.

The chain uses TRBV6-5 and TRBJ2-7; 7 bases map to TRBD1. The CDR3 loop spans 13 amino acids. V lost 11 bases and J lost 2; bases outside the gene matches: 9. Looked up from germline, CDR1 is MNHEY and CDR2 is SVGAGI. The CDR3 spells CAARDSSTYEQYF. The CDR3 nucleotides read TGTGCCGCCCGGGACAGTAGTACCTACGAGCAGTACTTC.

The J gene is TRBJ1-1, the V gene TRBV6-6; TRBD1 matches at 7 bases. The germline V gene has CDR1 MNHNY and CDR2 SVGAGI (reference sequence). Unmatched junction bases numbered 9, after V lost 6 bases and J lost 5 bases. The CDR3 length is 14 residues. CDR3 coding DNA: TGTGCCAGCAGAAACACAGGGGAATCGACTGAAGCTTTCTTT. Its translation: CASRNTGESTEAFF.

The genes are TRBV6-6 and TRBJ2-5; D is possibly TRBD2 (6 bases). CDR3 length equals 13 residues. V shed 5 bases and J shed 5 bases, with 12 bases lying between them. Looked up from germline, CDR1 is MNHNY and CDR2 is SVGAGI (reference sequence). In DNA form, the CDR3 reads TGTGCCAGCAGTCGGGACTTCGAGGAGACCCAGTACTTC. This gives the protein CASSRDFEETQYF.

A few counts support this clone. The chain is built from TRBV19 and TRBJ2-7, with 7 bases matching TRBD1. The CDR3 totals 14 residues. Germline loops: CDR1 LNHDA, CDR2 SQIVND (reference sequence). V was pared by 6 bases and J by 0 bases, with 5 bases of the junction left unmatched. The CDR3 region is CASRATGSSYEQYF. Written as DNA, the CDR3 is TGTGCCAGTAGAGCGACAGGGTCCTCCTACGAGCAGTACTTC.

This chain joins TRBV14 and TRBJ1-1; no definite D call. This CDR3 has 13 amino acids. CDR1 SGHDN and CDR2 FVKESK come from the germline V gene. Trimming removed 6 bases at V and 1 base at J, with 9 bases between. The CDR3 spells CASRRTANTEAFF. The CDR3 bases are TGTGCCAGCAGACGTACAGCGAACACTGAAGCTTTCTTT.

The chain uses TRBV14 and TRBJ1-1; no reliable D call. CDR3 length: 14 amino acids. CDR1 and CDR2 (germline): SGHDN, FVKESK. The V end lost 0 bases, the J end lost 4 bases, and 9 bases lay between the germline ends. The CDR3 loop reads CASSQDPGSTEAFF. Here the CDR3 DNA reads TGTGCCAGCAGCCAAGACCCGGGTAGCACTGAAGCTTTCTTT.

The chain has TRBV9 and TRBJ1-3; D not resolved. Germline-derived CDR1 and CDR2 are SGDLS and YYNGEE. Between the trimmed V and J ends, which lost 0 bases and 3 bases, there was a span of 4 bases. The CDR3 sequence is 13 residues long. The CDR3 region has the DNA TGTGCCAGCAGCGTAGGGCTTGGAAACACCATATATTTT. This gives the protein CASSVGLGNTIYF. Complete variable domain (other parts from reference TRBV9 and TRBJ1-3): DSGVTQTPKHLITATGQRVTLRCSPRSGDLSVYWYQQSLDQGLQFLIQYYNGEERAKGNILERFSAQQFPDLHSELNLSSLELGDSALYFCASSVGLGNTIYFGEGSWLTVV.

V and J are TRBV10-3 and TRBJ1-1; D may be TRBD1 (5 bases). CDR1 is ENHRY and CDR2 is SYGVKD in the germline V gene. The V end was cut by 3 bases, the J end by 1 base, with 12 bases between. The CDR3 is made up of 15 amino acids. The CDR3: CAISDLGGRNTEAFF. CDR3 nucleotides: TGTGCCATCAGTGATCTGGGGGGTAGGAACACTGAAGCTTTCTTT.

The CDR3 spells CASNGLAGDTDTQYF. The CDR3 DNA reads TGTGCCAGCAACGGACTAGCGGGGGACACAGATACGCAGTATTTT. V usage is TRBV2 and J usage is TRBJ2-3; 13 positions match TRBD2. The CDR3 is 15 residues long. From germline, CDR1 is SNHLY and CDR2 FYNNEI. J was trimmed by 2 bases and V by 7 bases; bases with no gene match: 3.

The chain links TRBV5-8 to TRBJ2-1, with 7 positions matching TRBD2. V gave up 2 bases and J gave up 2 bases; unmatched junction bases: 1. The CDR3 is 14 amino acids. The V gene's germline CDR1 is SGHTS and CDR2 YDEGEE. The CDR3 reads CASSFRGAYNEQFF. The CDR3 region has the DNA TGTGCCAGCAGCTTTCGGGGGGCCTACAATGAGCAGTTCTTC.

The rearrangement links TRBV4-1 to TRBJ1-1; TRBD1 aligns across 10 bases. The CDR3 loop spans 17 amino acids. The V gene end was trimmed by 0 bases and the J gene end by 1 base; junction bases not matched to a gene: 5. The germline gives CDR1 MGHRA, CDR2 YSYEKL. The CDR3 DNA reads TGCGCCAGCAGCCAAGAAAGACAGGGGGCTTCGAACACTGAAGCTTTCTTT. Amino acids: CASSQERQGASNTEAFF.

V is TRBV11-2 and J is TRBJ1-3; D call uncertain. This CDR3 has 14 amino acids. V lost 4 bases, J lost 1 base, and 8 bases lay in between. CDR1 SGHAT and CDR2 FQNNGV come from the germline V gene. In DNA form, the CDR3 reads TGTGCCAGCAGCTCCTTAGTATCTGGAAACACCATATATTTT. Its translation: CASSSLVSGNTIYF. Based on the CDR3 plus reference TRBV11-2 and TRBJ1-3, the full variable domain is EAGVAQSPRYKIIEKRQSVAFWCNPISGHATLYWYQQILGQGPKLLIQFQNNGVVDDSQLPKDRFSAERLKGVDSTLKIQPAKLEDSAVYLCASSSLVSGNTIYFGEGSWLTVV.

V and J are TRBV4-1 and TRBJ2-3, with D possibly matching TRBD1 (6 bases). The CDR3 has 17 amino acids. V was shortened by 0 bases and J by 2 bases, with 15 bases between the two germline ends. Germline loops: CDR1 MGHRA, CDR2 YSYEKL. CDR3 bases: TGCGCCAGCAGCCAAGATAGGACAGTTGACTTCACAGATACGCAGTATTTT. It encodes CASSQDRTVDFTDTQYF.